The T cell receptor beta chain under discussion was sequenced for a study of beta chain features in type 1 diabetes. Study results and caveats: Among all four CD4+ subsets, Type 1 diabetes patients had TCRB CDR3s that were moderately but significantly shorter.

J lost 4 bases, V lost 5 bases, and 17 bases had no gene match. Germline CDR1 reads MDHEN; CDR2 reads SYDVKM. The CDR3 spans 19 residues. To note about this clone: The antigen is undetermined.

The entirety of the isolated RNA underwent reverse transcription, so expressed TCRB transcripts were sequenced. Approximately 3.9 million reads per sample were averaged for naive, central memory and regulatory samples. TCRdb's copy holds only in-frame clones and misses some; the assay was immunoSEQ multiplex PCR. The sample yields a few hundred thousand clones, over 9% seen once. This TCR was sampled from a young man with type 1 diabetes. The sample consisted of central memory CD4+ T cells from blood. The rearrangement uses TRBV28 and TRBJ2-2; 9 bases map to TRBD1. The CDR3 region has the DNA TGTGCCAGCAGTCTCTCCCGCCCGGGACAGGGAGGGGGCACCGGGGAGCTGTTTTTT. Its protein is CASSLSRPGQGGGTGELFF.